This TCR beta chain was captured by sequencing in a study of CD8 T cells in ankylosing spondylitis. Overall study results and limits: Blood from ankylosing spondylitis patients appeared to carry a characteristic roughly 8-variant TCR beta motif. The study looked at matched synovial fluid samples from ankylosing spondylitis patients. Disease-linked clones were reported to be significantly enriched there. Disease-associated clonotypes exhibited CD8+ identity and were relatively infrequent in peripheral blood.

The V end lost 1 base, the J end lost 4 bases, and 8 bases lay between the germline ends. From germline, CDR1 is MGHRA and CDR2 YSYEKL. There are 14 residues in the CDR3. With respect to this clonotype: Its antigen remains unidentified.

Each TCR beta library was made by quantitative 5'-RACE that incorporated molecular barcodes. In TCRdb, the 5' RACE reads were re-called with MiXCR into one record per CDR3 protein. Found here are 200,000 to 250,000 distinct CDR3 sequences, roughly 25% of them singletons; the top ten hold approximately 6.6%. The clonotype was recovered from a male donor with ankylosing spondylitis or in good health (not recorded which). The J gene is TRBJ1-5, the V gene TRBV4-1; no clear D. Sequences were obtained from blood, either unsorted or a sorted T cell fraction (not recorded which). CDR3 DNA: TGCGCCAGCAGCCAAGTACAGTTGAATCAGCCCCAGCATTTT. Translation gives CASSQVQLNQPQHF.